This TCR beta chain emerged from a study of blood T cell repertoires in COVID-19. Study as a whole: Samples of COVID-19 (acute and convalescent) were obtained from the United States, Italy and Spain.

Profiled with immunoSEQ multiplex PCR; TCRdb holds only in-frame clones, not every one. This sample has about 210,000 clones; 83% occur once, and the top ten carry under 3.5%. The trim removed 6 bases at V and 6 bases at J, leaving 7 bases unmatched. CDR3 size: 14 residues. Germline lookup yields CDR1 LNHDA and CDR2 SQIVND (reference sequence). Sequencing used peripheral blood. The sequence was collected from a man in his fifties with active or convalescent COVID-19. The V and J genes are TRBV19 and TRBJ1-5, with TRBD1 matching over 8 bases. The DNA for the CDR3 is TGTGCCAGTAGAAAGACAGGGGATAGTCAGCCCCAGCATTTT. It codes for CASRKTGDSQPQHF.